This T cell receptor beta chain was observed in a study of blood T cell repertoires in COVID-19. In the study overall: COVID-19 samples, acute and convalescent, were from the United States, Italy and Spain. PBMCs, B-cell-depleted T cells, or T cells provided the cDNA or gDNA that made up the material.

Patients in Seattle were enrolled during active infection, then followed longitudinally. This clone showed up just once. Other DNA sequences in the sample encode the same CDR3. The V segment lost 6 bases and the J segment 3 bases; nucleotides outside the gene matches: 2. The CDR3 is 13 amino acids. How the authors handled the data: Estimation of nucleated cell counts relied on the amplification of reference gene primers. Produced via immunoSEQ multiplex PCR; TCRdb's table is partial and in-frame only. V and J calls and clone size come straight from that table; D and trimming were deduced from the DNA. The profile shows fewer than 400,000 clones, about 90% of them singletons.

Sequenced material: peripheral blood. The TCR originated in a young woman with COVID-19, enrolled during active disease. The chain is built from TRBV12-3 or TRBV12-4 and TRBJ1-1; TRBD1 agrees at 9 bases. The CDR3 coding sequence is TGTGCCAGCAGCCGGACAGGGGACACTGAAGCTTTCTTT. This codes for CASSRTGDTEAFF.